This TCR beta chain originates from a study of glioma-infiltrating T cells after dendritic cell vaccination. Study-wide context: Autologous tumor lysate-pulsed dendritic cell vaccination was given between the early 2000s and the early 2010s. Patients received three intradermal dendritic cell vaccine injections at biweekly intervals.

PBMC were collected before vaccination, two weeks after the third vaccination, and at progression. On this clone: Its antigen remains unidentified. The same CDR3 is also encoded by other DNA sequences in this sample.

Measured with immunoSEQ multiplex PCR; TCRdb has only the in-frame clones, and not every one. This sample carries about 32,000 clones, roughly nine tenths of them seen once, and the ten largest clones take over 2%. Study-wide findings and caveats: Estimated pretreatment TIL content predicted outcome after dendritic cell vaccination.

This CDR3 has 14 residues. Germline lookup yields CDR1 SEHNR and CDR2 FQNEAQ (reference sequence). The ends were cut back, 5 bases at V and 7 bases at J, with 12 bases in the middle. The sequence was collected from a human donor with glioblastoma. The gene calls are TRBV7-9 and TRBJ1-6, with D possibly TRBD1 on 5 matching bases. The source material was blood, sampled before dendritic cell vaccination. In nucleotides, the CDR3 is TGTGCCAGCAGCCCCCGGAGGGGCAATTCACCCCTCCACTTT. It is translated as CASSPRRGNSPLHF.